Shown below are 28 T cell receptor beta chains from a single sample sequenced in a study of blood T cells in healthy people across ages. The use of a sample-barcoded 5' primer and a J-beta primer mix characterized a second PCR of roughly 6 to 11 cycles. One entry per CDR3 protein, called by TCRdb with MiXCR from the 5' RACE reads. The sample yields fewer than 2 million distinct CDR3 sequences, roughly 43% seen once. The sequenced sample consisted of blood. These receptors all come from a human donor in good health.

The chain joins TRBV29-1 to TRBJ2-3; 7 nucleotides align to TRBD1. With V trimmed by 7 bases and J by 3 bases, 10 bases remained unmatched. CDR1 and CDR2 from the germline V gene are SQVTM and ANQGSEA. The CDR3 has 14 amino acids. The CDR3 loop reads CSGFNRGLTDTQYF. In DNA form, the CDR3 reads TGCAGCGGTTTTAACAGGGGCTTGACAGATACGCAGTATTTT.

J is TRBJ2-5 and V is TRBV15, with D perhaps TRBD2 (6 bases). The germline gives CDR1 LNHNV, CDR2 YYDKDF (reference sequence). The CDR3 loop spans 16 amino acids. V dropped 5 bases and J dropped 4 bases, with 20 bases sitting between them. The CDR3 nucleotides are TGTGCCACCAGCTTCAACCTCGGCCCCGGGGGAGAGACCCAGTACTTC. Translating gives CATSFNLGPGGETQYF. Variable domain in full (rest from reference TRBV15 and TRBJ2-5): DAMVIQNPRYQVTQFGKPVTLSCSQTLNHNVMYWYQQKSSQAPKLLFHYYDKDFNNEADTPDNFQSRRPNTSFCFLDIRSPGLGDTAMYLCATSFNLGPGGETQYFGPGTRLLVL.

The chain couples TRBV7-9 to TRBJ2-5, with D unclear. V was clipped by 5 bases and J by 10 bases, with 14 bases between them. The germline V gene encodes CDR1 SEHNR and CDR2 FQNEAQ (reference sequence). The CDR3 runs to 12 residues. The CDR3 spells CASSEDSGNQYF. CDR3 sequence (DNA): TGTGCCAGCAGCGAAGACTCCGGAAACCAGTACTTC.

This chain joins TRBV10-3 and TRBJ1-1, with a tentative D call TRBD1 (6 bases). Trimming took 5 bases from V and 1 from J, leaving 14 bases between them. Germline loops: CDR1 ENHRY, CDR2 SYGVKD. The CDR3 totals 15 residues. The DNA of the CDR3 is TGTGCCATCAGTATCCGCGGGGGCGAGAACACTGAAGCTTTCTTT. Its protein is CAISIRGGENTEAFF.

This sequence joins TRBV27 and TRBJ2-5; D gene uncertain. Germline lookup yields CDR1 MNHEY and CDR2 SMNVEV (reference sequence). CDR3 length: 13 amino acids. V was clipped by 2 bases and J by 5 bases, with 9 bases between them. DNA of the CDR3: TGTGCCAGCAGTTTAATTTCGGCGGAGACCCAGTACTTC. It codes for CASSLISAETQYF.

The table lists this clonotype with a few counts. The CDR3 nucleotides read TGTGCCAGCAGCGTCCTAAGAACAGATACGCAGTATTTT. Its protein product is CASSVLRTDTQYF. The V and J genes are TRBV9 and TRBJ2-3; D remains unclear. The CDR3 covers 13 residues. Germline V gene lookup returns CDR1 SGDLS and CDR2 YYNGEE. Deletions cut 2 bases from V and 3 bases from J, with 7 bases between.

J is TRBJ2-1 and V is TRBV5-1; tentative D call: TRBD1 (5 bases). V lost 0 bases and J 5 bases, leaving 12 bases between the germline ends. This CDR3 region has 15 residues. CDR1 SGHRS and CDR2 YFSETQ come from the germline V gene. The CDR3 nucleotides are TGCGCCAGCAGCTTGGGGCAGGGAATGAACAATGAGCAGTTCTTC. Translated, it gives CASSLGQGMNNEQFF.

J is TRBJ2-2 and V is TRBV20-1; TRBD1 agrees at 8 bases. V lost 3 bases to trimming and J lost 7 bases; unmatched junction nucleotides: 4. Germline V gives CDR1 DFQATT, CDR2 SNEGSKA (reference sequence). The CDR3 length is 13 residues. This chain's CDR3 is CSARTGVDGELFF. The CDR3 DNA reads as TGCAGTGCTAGGACAGGGGTAGACGGGGAGCTGTTTTTT.

This sequence joins TRBV2 and TRBJ2-5, with D perhaps TRBD1 (6 bases). The DNA matches TRBJ2-7 better at its end, which makes the J call doubtful. The CDR3 sequence is 14 residues long. The V gene's germline CDR1 is SNHLY and CDR2 FYNNEI. DNA of the CDR3: TGTGCCAGCAGTGCGGACAGAAAAACCTACGAGCAGTACTTC. As protein: CASSADRKTYEQYF.

This chain uses TRBV20-1 with TRBJ2-5, with 9 bases identical to TRBD2. V shed 7 bases and J 6 bases; nucleotides not matched to a gene: 12. This CDR3 region has 14 residues. Germline assignment: CDR1 DFQATT and CDR2 SNEGSKA (reference sequence). Here the CDR3 reads CSGMETSGRKTQYF. CDR3 nucleotides: TGCAGTGGGATGGAGACTAGCGGTAGAAAGACCCAGTACTTC.

The V call is TRBV29-1, the J call TRBJ1-2; TRBD1 agrees at 9 bases. Germline V gives CDR1 SQVTM, CDR2 ANQGSEA. This CDR3 spans 14 amino acids. Trimming at V came to 5 bases and at J to 8 bases, leaving 12 bases not matched to a gene. The CDR3 bases are TGCAGCGTTCAGTCCCGGGACAGGGAGGGCGGCTACACCTTC. Its translation: CSVQSRDREGGYTF.

The chain links TRBV9 to TRBJ2-3; the match to TRBD1 covers 7 bases. The germline gives CDR1 SGDLS, CDR2 YYNGEE. J gave up 2 bases and V 8 bases, and 5 bases lay outside the gene matches. The CDR3 has 13 amino acids. The CDR3: CASGDRATDTQYF. CDR3 sequence (DNA): TGTGCCAGTGGCGACAGGGCCACAGATACGCAGTATTTT.

This rearrangement joins TRBV6-6 to TRBJ2-1, with 7 nucleotides matching TRBD1. CDR3 length: 16 residues. Germline values: CDR1 MNHNY, CDR2 SVGAGI (reference sequence). The trim removed 7 bases at V and 12 bases at J, leaving 21 bases unmatched. CDR3 region: CASNPNDRVRSDGQFF. Here the CDR3 DNA reads TGTGCCAGCAATCCGAATGACAGGGTTAGGTCAGATGGGCAGTTCTTC.

This clonotype showed up just a few times. The V and J genes are TRBV7-2 and TRBJ1-1; maybe TRBD1 (6 bases). V was shortened by 1 base and J by 3 bases, with 15 bases between the two germline ends. This CDR3 has 16 amino acids. Per germline, CDR1 SGHTA and CDR2 FQGNSA. This chain's CDR3 is CASSLEVRGRDTEAFF. The CDR3 region has the DNA TGTGCCAGCAGCTTAGAAGTCAGGGGACGGGACACTGAAGCTTTCTTT.

The sample holds a few counts of this clonotype. V is TRBV18 and J is TRBJ2-7; D gene unclear. CDR1 is KGHSH, CDR2 LQKENI, per germline. The ends were cut back, 3 bases at V and 6 bases at J, with 12 bases in the middle. The CDR3 runs 13 residues. CDR3 nucleotides: TGTGCCAGCTCACCCGGAGTTTACCGCGAGCAGTACTTC. Amino acids: CASSPGVYREQYF. Supplemented by reference TRBV18 and TRBJ2-7, the full variable domain reads NAGVMQNPRHLVRRRGQEARLRCSPMKGHSHVYWYRQLPEEGLKFMVYLQKENIIDESGMPKERFSAEFPKEGPSILRIQQVVRGDSAAYFCASSPGVYREQYFGPGTRLTVT.

This chain uses TRBV18 with TRBJ1-1; D may be TRBD1 (5 bases). This CDR3 region has 15 residues. The V gene's germline CDR1 is KGHSH and CDR2 LQKENI. V lost 6 bases and J 1 base, leaving 15 bases between the germline ends. In DNA form, the CDR3 reads TGTGCCAGCTCCCCGGTTCAGGGCGCGAACACTGAAGCTTTCTTT. As protein: CASSPVQGANTEAFF.

This sequence joins TRBV29-1 and TRBJ1-2; no firm D call. The CDR3 is 12 residues long. Germline V gives CDR1 SQVTM, CDR2 ANQGSEA. The ends were cut back, 4 bases at V and 1 base at J, with 7 bases in the middle. The CDR3 DNA reads TGCAGCGTTGTAATCCATAACTATGGCTACACCTTC. It yields the protein CSVVIHNYGYTF.

The DNA of the CDR3 is TGCAGTGCTAGATCCCCCACAGGTTTACTAGCCAAAAACATTCAGTACTTC. Translation: CSARSPTGLLAKNIQYF. The genes are TRBV20-1 and TRBJ2-4; possibly TRBD1 for D (5 bases). V was pared by 2 bases and J by 0 bases, with 17 bases between. The CDR3 loop spans 17 amino acids. CDR1 is DFQATT and CDR2 is SNEGSKA in the germline V gene (reference sequence).

This clonotype was seen ten or more times. The V call is TRBV20-1, the J call TRBJ2-1, with unresolved D. V gave up 6 bases and J gave up 8 bases, with 14 bases separating them. There are 12 residues in the CDR3. Per germline, CDR1 DFQATT and CDR2 SNEGSKA (reference sequence). Written as DNA, the CDR3 is TGCAGTGCGGAGCTGGCAGCCGATGAGCAGTTCTTC. Translation gives CSAELAADEQFF.

This clonotype has ten or more counts. This rearrangement joins TRBV9 to TRBJ2-1, with TRBD2 matching over 7 bases. V gave up 0 bases and J gave up 6 bases; unmatched junction bases: 6. Germline V gives CDR1 SGDLS, CDR2 YYNGEE. This CDR3 is 15 amino acids long. CDR3 sequence (DNA): TGTGCCAGCAGCGTAGCCCAGGGAGGGGTCAATGAGCAGTTCTTC. It is translated as CASSVAQGGVNEQFF.

The chain links TRBV28 to TRBJ2-5, with D tentatively TRBD1 or TRBD2 (7 bases each). The J call is doubtful: the DNA matches TRBJ2-7 better. Germline CDR1 and CDR2: MDHEN and SYDVKM. This CDR3 has 15 amino acids. The CDR3 reads CASRTEAGQPDEQYF. CDR3 nucleotide sequence: TGTGCCAGCAGGACTGAAGCGGGACAGCCGGACGAGCAGTACTTC.

The chain's CDR3 is CSARRGDLPSYEQYF. In DNA form, the CDR3 reads TGCAGTGCTAGAAGAGGGGATCTCCCCTCCTACGAGCAGTACTTC. The J gene is TRBJ2-7, the V gene TRBV20-1; D is tentatively TRBD1 or TRBD2 (5 bases each). The CDR3 has 15 residues. V gave up 2 bases and J gave up 0 bases, with 14 bases separating them. Looked up from germline, CDR1 is DFQATT and CDR2 is SNEGSKA (reference sequence).

For the CDR3, the DNA is TGTGCCAGCAATGCGGGACTAGGGAACACTGAAGCTTTCTTT. It translates to CASNAGLGNTEAFF. The chain employs TRBV25-1 and TRBJ1-1; tentatively, D is TRBD1 (5 bases). The CDR3 consists of 14 residues. Trimming stripped 7 bases from V and 1 base from J, with 13 bases between. Germline V gene sequence: CDR1 MGHDK, CDR2 SYGVNS.

About this clonotype itself: The DNA is omitted, as the CDR3 cannot be located on it reliably, and the CDR3 follows TCRdb's listing. The rearrangement links TRBV11-1 to TRBJ2-2; TRBD2 was called by the table and not checked on the DNA. Germline V gene sequence: CDR1 SGHAT, CDR2 FQDESV (reference sequence). The CDR3 length is 21 residues, termini included. Here the CDR3 reads CASSLPVAGVGETQYFGELFF.

As for this clonotype: A much more abundant neighbour one base away suggests this may be a read error. The chain joins TRBV7-2 to TRBJ2-6, with 7 bases that match TRBD1. This CDR3 spans 15 amino acids. CDR1 and CDR2 (germline): SGHTA, FQGNSA. The CDR3 DNA reads as TGTGCCAGCAGCCGCGACAGGGCTGGGACCAACGTCCTGACTTTC. Amino acid sequence: CASSRDRAGTNVLTF.

This sequence joins TRBV10-3 and TRBJ1-2; no clear D gene. The CDR3 consists of 14 residues. Trimming took 3 bases from V and 0 from J, leaving 8 bases between them. The germline V gene has CDR1 ENHRY and CDR2 SYGVKD. The CDR3 nucleotides read TGTGCCATCAGTGAACGGGAAGCTAACTATGGCTACACCTTC. This encodes CAISEREANYGYTF.

The chain has TRBV9 and TRBJ1-2, with 7 positions matching TRBD1. Per germline, CDR1 SGDLS and CDR2 YYNGEE. The CDR3 is made up of 14 amino acids. The V segment lost 4 bases and the J segment 8 bases; nucleotides outside the gene matches: 11. CDR3 sequence (DNA): TGTGCCAGCAGCCACCGACAGGGAGGATGGGGCTACACCTTC. Amino acid sequence: CASSHRQGGWGYTF.

This sequence joins TRBV29-1 and TRBJ2-1; D remains ambiguous. The CDR3 extends over 14 amino acids. Germline values: CDR1 SQVTM, CDR2 ANQGSEA. With 4 bases removed from V and 0 bases from J, the gap between germline ends came to 10 bases. CDR3: CSVGGFFSYNEQFF. Written as DNA, the CDR3 is TGCAGCGTTGGAGGCTTTTTCTCCTACAATGAGCAGTTCTTC.